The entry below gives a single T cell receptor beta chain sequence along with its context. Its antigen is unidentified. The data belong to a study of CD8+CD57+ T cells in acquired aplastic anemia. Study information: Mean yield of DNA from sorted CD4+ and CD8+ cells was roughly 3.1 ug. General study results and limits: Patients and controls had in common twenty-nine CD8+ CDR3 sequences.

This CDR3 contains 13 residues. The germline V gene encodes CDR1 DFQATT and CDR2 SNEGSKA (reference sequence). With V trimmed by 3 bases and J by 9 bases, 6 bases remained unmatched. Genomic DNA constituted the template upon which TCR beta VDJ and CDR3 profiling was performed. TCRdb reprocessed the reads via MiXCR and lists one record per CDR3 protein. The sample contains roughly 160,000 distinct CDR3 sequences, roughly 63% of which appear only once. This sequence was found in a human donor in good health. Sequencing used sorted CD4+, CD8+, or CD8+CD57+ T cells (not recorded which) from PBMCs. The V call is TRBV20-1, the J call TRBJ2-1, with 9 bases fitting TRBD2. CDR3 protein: CSARTAGGSEQFF. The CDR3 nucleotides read TGCAGTGCTAGGACAGCGGGGGGCTCTGAGCAGTTCTTC.